The rows below give T cell receptor beta chains drawn from one sample of a study of T cells in Graves' hyperthyroidism and ophthalmopathy. TCRdb reanalysed the multiplex PCR reads using MiXCR and keeps one entry per CDR3 protein. The repertoire includes around 450,000 distinct CDR3 sequences, 15% to 18% of them detected once, and 7.5% to 9% sits in the top ten. Material: blood. Every receptor here comes from a woman aged 18-30 years with Graves' hyperthyroidism. The CDR3 runs from the conserved cysteine through the conserved F or W. A D gene is named only where the DNA matches it firmly. Only part of the rows carry a size: once, few, many, or a class if the clone is expanded.

V gene: TRBV2; J gene: TRBJ2-1; clone size: many; D gene: TRBD2; CDR3 DNA: TGTGCCAGCAACACGGGGGGGCCCGACAATGAGCAGTTCTTC; CDR3 protein: CASNTGGPDNEQFF
V gene: TRBV11-2; J gene: TRBJ2-1; clone size: NA; D gene: NA; CDR3 DNA: TGTGCCAGCACCGAGACTAACAATGAGCAGTTCTTC; CDR3 protein: CASTETNNEQFF
V gene: TRBV5-6; J gene: TRBJ1-1; clone size: NA; D gene: TRBD1; CDR3 DNA: TGTGCCAGCAGCAGGGACAGTCCGAACACTGAAGCTTTCTTT; CDR3 protein: CASSRDSPNTEAFF
V gene: TRBV2; J gene: TRBJ2-3; clone size: many; D gene: NA; CDR3 DNA: TGTGCCAGCAACCGGGACACTCTAGATACGCAGTATTTT; CDR3 protein: CASNRDTLDTQYF
V gene: TRBV2; J gene: TRBJ2-7; clone size: many; D gene: NA; CDR3 DNA: TGTGCCAGCACCGATTGGGACGAGCAGTACTTC; CDR3 protein: CASTDWDEQYF
V gene: TRBV20-1; J gene: TRBJ2-5; clone size: many; D gene: NA; CDR3 DNA: TGCAGTGCTAGAGCCTCAGAGACCCAGTACTTC; CDR3 protein: CSARASETQYF
V gene: TRBV10-3; J gene: TRBJ2-7; clone size: many; D gene: NA; CDR3 DNA: TGTGCCACCAGAGATAGCGCGTCCTACGAGCAGTACTTC; CDR3 protein: CATRDSASYEQYF
V gene: TRBV7-3; J gene: TRBJ2-2; clone size: many; D gene: TRBD1; CDR3 DNA: TGTGCCAGCAGCTCCACAGGGGGCGGCACCGGGGAGCTGTTTTTT; CDR3 protein: CASSSTGGGTGELFF
V gene: TRBV6-5; J gene: TRBJ2-3; clone size: NA; D gene: NA; CDR3 DNA: TGTGCCAGCAGTTACCCTCCCCCTACGCAGTATTTT; CDR3 protein: CASSYPPPTQYF
V gene: TRBV20-1; J gene: TRBJ2-5; clone size: many; D gene: NA; CDR3 DNA: TGCAGTGCTGTGTGGCTTAGAGAGACCCAGTACTTC; CDR3 protein: CSAVWLRETQYF
V gene: TRBV20-1; J gene: TRBJ2-1; clone size: many; D gene: TRBD2; CDR3 DNA: TGCAATGCTAGAGGTCGGGAGGCGTTCTCCTACAATGAGCAGTTCTTC; CDR3 protein: CNARGREAFSYNEQFF
V gene: TRBV3-1; J gene: TRBJ1-2; clone size: many; D gene: NA; CDR3 DNA: TGTGCCAGCAGCCAAGATTGGACAGACTATGGCTACACCTTC; CDR3 protein: CASSQDWTDYGYTF
V gene: TRBV9; J gene: TRBJ2-5; clone size: NA; D gene: TRBD2; CDR3 DNA: TGTGCCAGCAGCGTAGGGGTAGCGGGGGGGACCCAGTACTTC; CDR3 protein: CASSVGVAGGTQYF
V gene: TRBV12-3/TRBV12-4; J gene: TRBJ1-2; clone size: few; D gene: NA; CDR3 DNA: TGTGCCAGCAGTTTTCTCTCTGGGCAGGGTGGTGGCTACACCTTC; CDR3 protein: CASSFLSGQGGGYTF
V gene: TRBV29-1; J gene: TRBJ2-7; clone size: many; D gene: NA; CDR3 DNA: TGCAGCCCGTGGAAGGGCTTCCACGAGCAGTACTTC; CDR3 protein: CSPWKGFHEQYF
V gene: TRBV20-1; J gene: TRBJ1-5; clone size: few; D gene: NA; CDR3 DNA: TGCAGTGCTAGTGACCCCGGCTACAATCAGCCCCAGCATTTT; CDR3 protein: CSASDPGYNQPQHF
V gene: TRBV5-1; J gene: TRBJ2-1; clone size: NA; D gene: NA; CDR3 DNA: TGCGCCAGCAGCAGGGGCAGGGGCTCCTACGAGCAGTTCTTC; CDR3 protein: CASSRGRGSYEQFF
V gene: TRBV5-6; J gene: TRBJ2-7; clone size: many; D gene: TRBD1; CDR3 DNA: TGTGCCAGCAGCTTGGCCGTAGGACAGGGGTCCTACGAGCAGTACTTC; CDR3 protein: CASSLAVGQGSYEQYF
V gene: TRBV12-3/TRBV12-4; J gene: TRBJ2-3; clone size: many; D gene: TRBD2; CDR3 DNA: TGTGCCAGCAGTTTAGTAGCGGGGGGGCCCTCCGATACGCAGTATTTT; CDR3 protein: CASSLVAGGPSDTQYF
V gene: TRBV12-3/TRBV12-4; J gene: TRBJ2-5; clone size: many; D gene: TRBD1; CDR3 DNA: TGTGCCAGCAGTTTCCGACAGGGCCTAAAGACCCAGTACTTC; CDR3 protein: CASSFRQGLKTQYF
V gene: TRBV5-1; J gene: TRBJ2-7; clone size: many; D gene: NA; CDR3 DNA: TGCGCCAGCAGCCCGACGGTTAGCTCCTACGAGCAGTACTTC; CDR3 protein: CASSPTVSSYEQYF
V gene: TRBV25-1; J gene: TRBJ2-1; clone size: many; D gene: NA; CDR3 DNA: TGTGCCAGCAGGGATAGAGGGGACAGTCTTAGCGGCTCCTACAATGAGCAGTTCTTC; CDR3 protein: CASRDRGDSLSGSYNEQFF
V gene: TRBV2; J gene: TRBJ1-2; clone size: many; D gene: NA; CDR3 DNA: TGTGCCAGCAGTGAAGCAAAAGGGTATGGCTACACCTTC; CDR3 protein: CASSEAKGYGYTF
V gene: TRBV6-1; J gene: TRBJ1-1; clone size: few; D gene: NA; CDR3 DNA: TGTGCCAGCAGATATACAGGGGAAGCTTTCTTT; CDR3 protein: CASRYTGEAFF
V gene: TRBV4-2; J gene: TRBJ2-7; clone size: few; D gene: TRBD2; CDR3 DNA: TGTGCCAGCGGAATCGGGGCGGGGGAGATCGACGAGCAGTACTTC; CDR3 protein: CASGIGAGEIDEQYF
V gene: TRBV5-1; J gene: TRBJ1-1; clone size: many; D gene: NA; CDR3 DNA: TGCGCCAGCAGCTTGGAAGGGCGGAACACTGAAGCTTTCTTT; CDR3 protein: CASSLEGRNTEAFF
V gene: TRBV12-3/TRBV12-4; J gene: TRBJ2-2; clone size: many; D gene: TRBD2; CDR3 DNA: TGTGCCAGCAGTTGGGACATAGCGGGGGAGGTCGGGGAGCTGTTTTTT; CDR3 protein: CASSWDIAGEVGELFF
V gene: TRBV6-1; J gene: TRBJ2-3; clone size: many; D gene: TRBD2; CDR3 DNA: TGTGCCAGCAGTGGGACTAGCGCCAGCACAGATACGCAGTATTTT; CDR3 protein: CASSGTSASTDTQYF
V gene: TRBV20-1; J gene: TRBJ2-7; clone size: many; D gene: NA; CDR3 DNA: TGCAGTGCTACTCGAGCAACAGGCTACGAGCAGTACTTC; CDR3 protein: CSATRATGYEQYF
V gene: TRBV5-4; J gene: TRBJ1-2; clone size: NA; D gene: NA; CDR3 DNA: TGTGCCAGCAGCTTGGCAGGAGAAAATGGCTACACCTTC; CDR3 protein: CASSLAGENGYTF
V gene: TRBV6-1; J gene: TRBJ1-2; clone size: many; D gene: NA; CDR3 DNA: TGTGCCAGCGCCTTCCTGTCCATCAACTATGGCTACACCTTC; CDR3 protein: CASAFLSINYGYTF
V gene: TRBV5-1; J gene: TRBJ2-3; clone size: few; D gene: TRBD2; CDR3 DNA: TGCGCCAGCAGCCCGGTAAATGGGCGGGGGGGAACGCAGTATTTT; CDR3 protein: CASSPVNGRGGTQYF
V gene: TRBV3-1; J gene: TRBJ1-5; clone size: many; D gene: NA; CDR3 DNA: TGTGCCAGCAGCCAAGGGGCAGATAGCAATCAGCCCCAGCATTTT; CDR3 protein: CASSQGADSNQPQHF
V gene: TRBV2; J gene: TRBJ2-7; clone size: many; D gene: NA; CDR3 DNA: TGTGCCAGCAGTGAGAGGCCACTCTCCTACGAGCAGTACTTC; CDR3 protein: CASSERPLSYEQYF
V gene: TRBV5-1; J gene: TRBJ2-5; clone size: NA; D gene: NA; CDR3 DNA: TGCGCCAGCAGCTTCGGGGGCCCAGAGACCCAGTACTTC; CDR3 protein: CASSFGGPETQYF
V gene: TRBV12-3/TRBV12-4; J gene: TRBJ1-1; clone size: many; D gene: NA; CDR3 DNA: TGTGCCAGCAGCTTGTCAATCACTCAACAGAACACTGAAGCTTTCTTT; CDR3 protein: CASSLSITQQNTEAFF
V gene: TRBV20-1; J gene: TRBJ1-5; clone size: NA; D gene: TRBD1; CDR3 DNA: TGCAGTGCTAGACAGGGACAGCCAAGCAATCAGCCCCAGCATTTT; CDR3 protein: CSARQGQPSNQPQHF
V gene: TRBV20-1; J gene: TRBJ1-4; clone size: NA; D gene: NA; CDR3 DNA: TGCAGTGCTAGAGAAAAGGGAAAAAAACTGTTTTTT; CDR3 protein: CSAREKGKKLFF
V gene: TRBV2; J gene: TRBJ1-2; clone size: many; D gene: NA; CDR3 DNA: TGTGCCAGCAGTGAAGCGATAAAGGTTAACTATGGCTACACCTTC; CDR3 protein: CASSEAIKVNYGYTF
V gene: TRBV19; J gene: TRBJ1-5; clone size: NA; D gene: NA; CDR3 DNA: TGTGCCAGTAGTCCTCAGGTTAACAATCAGCCCCAGCATTTT; CDR3 protein: CASSPQVNNQPQHF
V gene: TRBV12-3/TRBV12-4; J gene: TRBJ1-4; clone size: many; D gene: NA; CDR3 DNA: TGTGCCAGCAGTACGACAAGTGAAAAACTGTTTTTT; CDR3 protein: CASSTTSEKLFF
V gene: TRBV19; J gene: TRBJ1-1; clone size: NA; D gene: NA; CDR3 DNA: TGTGCCAGTAGTCCCTACTCGTGGGGGACGAACACTGAAGCTTTCTTT; CDR3 protein: CASSPYSWGTNTEAFF